This T cell receptor (beta chain) was observed in a study of blood T cell repertoires in COVID-19. This CDR3 is 15 amino acids long. V lost 5 bases, J lost 4 bases, and 16 bases lay in between. CDR1 is SNHLY and CDR2 is FYNNEI in the germline V gene. Authors' analysis steps: Amplification with reference gene primers provided the estimates of nucleated cell counts. Profiling relied on immunoSEQ multiplex PCR, and the TCRdb table lists in-frame clones only, not all of them. Clone size and the V and J calls come from that table; the DNA yielded D and trimming. Here the sample spans about 300,000 clones, 85% being singletons. This clone has only one observation.

Sequencing input: peripheral blood. The chain has TRBV2 and TRBJ2-3, with TRBD1 as a possible D gene (5 bases). This TCR was sampled from a human donor in a cohort sampled during active COVID-19. The CDR3: CASSISTLGADTQYF. The CDR3 coding sequence is TGTGCCAGCAGTATATCTACCCTAGGGGCAGATACGCAGTATTTT.